This note documents a single T cell receptor (beta chain) sequence. This entry is derived from a study of T-cell reconstitution after alpha-beta-depleted transplantation in children. Unique molecular identifiers were incorporated when the TCRbeta library was constructed. TCRdb reprocessed the PCR reads via MiXCR and lists one record per CDR3 protein. The data contain hundreds of thousands of distinct CDR3 sequences, approximately 13% of them singletons. This CDR3 spans 13 amino acids. Germline values: CDR1 MNHEY, CDR2 SVGEGT. The V end was cut by 5 bases, the J end by 4 bases, with 11 bases between. V and J are TRBV6-2 or TRBV6-3 and TRBJ1-2; D is unresolved. This TCR was recovered from a male patient younger than 18 who had a stem cell transplant for acute myeloid leukemia, so the T cells may come from the graft donor. Here the sequenced sample was PBMCs, mostly from graft donor cells, taken 360 days after TCRalphabeta/CD19-depleted stem cell transplant. CDR3 protein: CASSRGISYGYTF. The CDR3 bases are TGTGCCAGCAGTCGGGGAATAAGCTATGGCTACACCTTC.